Listed below are T cell receptor beta chains from one sample, sequenced in a study of blood T cell repertoires in COVID-19. Some clones are missing from TCRdb's copy, which holds only in-frame ones; the method was immunoSEQ multiplex PCR. The sample has about 190,000 clones, 76% seen once. The sequencing sample was made of PBMCs or T cells enriched from blood (not recorded which). The source is a woman in her fifties or sixties with acute COVID-19. Each CDR3 is given with its conserved first and last residue. A D gene is named only where the DNA matches it firmly. For some rows the clone size is stated as once, few or many, or as a class when expanded; others skip it.

j_call v_call clone_size d_call cdr3_aa cdr3_nt
TRBJ2-4 TRBV9 - - CASSADRTNIQYF TGTGCCAGCAGTGCCGACAGGACCAACATTCAGTACTTC
TRBJ2-2 TRBV7-2 few - CASSLWGVANTGELFF TGTGCCAGCAGCTTATGGGGGGTGGCGAACACCGGGGAGCTGTTTTTT
TRBJ2-2 TRBV19 few TRBD1 CASSTKGQGGIGELFF TGTGCCAGTAGTACGAAAGGACAGGGGGGCATCGGGGAGCTGTTTTTT
TRBJ2-3 TRBV28 few - CASSLSTYTQYF TGTGCCAGCAGTTTATCTACCTATACGCAGTATTTT
TRBJ1-2 TRBV9 - - CASSFRDMGYTF TGTGCCAGCAGCTTCCGAGACATGGGCTACACCTTC
TRBJ2-2 TRBV18 - TRBD2 CASSPSGGPNTGELFF TGTGCCAGCTCACCAAGCGGGGGACCGAACACCGGGGAGCTGTTTTTT
TRBJ2-2 TRBV19 - TRBD2 CASRSQRGGRGTGELFF TGTGCCAGTAGATCTCAGCGGGGGGGCCGTGGCACCGGGGAGCTGTTTTTT
TRBJ1-1 TRBV6-5 - - CASSFSQMNTEAFF TGTGCCAGCAGTTTTAGCCAGATGAACACTGAAGCTTTCTTT
TRBJ2-3 TRBV5-4 - TRBD2 CASTNSGGATDTQYF TGTGCCAGCACCAATAGCGGGGGCGCCACAGATACGCAGTATTTT
TRBJ2-2 TRBV5-6 once TRBD2 CASSLSSGGALPYTGELFF TGTGCCAGCAGCTTGTCTAGCGGGGGGGCCCTACCTTACACCGGGGAGCTGTTTTTT
TRBJ1-2 TRBV24-1 - TRBD1 CATSDDRGPHGYTF TGTGCCACCAGTGATGACAGGGGACCCCATGGCTACACCTTC
TRBJ2-2 TRBV12-5 - - CASGGRQAGELFF TGTGCTAGTGGTGGGCGACAGGCCGGGGAGCTGTTTTTT
TRBJ2-2 TRBV4-1 - TRBD1 CASSSGQGNTGELFF TGCGCCAGCTCCTCGGGACAGGGGAACACCGGGGAGCTGTTTTTT
TRBJ1-2 TRBV28 few - CAWGGINYGYTF TGTGCCTGGGGGGGAATTAACTATGGCTACACCTTC
TRBJ1-2 TRBV5-4 - TRBD1 CASSPDRGNYGYTF TGTGCCAGCAGCCCGGACAGGGGGAACTATGGCTACACCTTC
TRBJ2-1 TRBV3-1/TRBV3-2 - TRBD2 CASSPLAGGQGEQFF TGTGCCAGCAGCCCCCTAGCGGGGGGCCAGGGGGAGCAGTTCTTC
TRBJ1-1 TRBV7-9 once - CASSLGGGPYLPEAFF TGTGCCAGCAGCTTAGGGGGGGGACCCTACCTACCTGAAGCTTTCTTT
TRBJ1-5 TRBV19 - - CASSRESNQPQHF TGTGCCAGTAGTCGGGAGAGCAATCAGCCCCAGCATTTT
TRBJ1-3 TRBV5-6 - TRBD1 CASSTGGPGNTIYF TGTGCCAGCAGCACAGGGGGGCCTGGAAACACCATATATTTT
TRBJ2-5 TRBV27 - - CASNLHGTSQETQYF TGTGCCAGCAACCTTCATGGCACGTCCCAAGAGACCCAGTACTTC
TRBJ1-2 TRBV14 - - CASSPSDWGYTF TGTGCCAGCAGCCCTTCGGACTGGGGCTACACCTTC
TRBJ2-1 TRBV24-1 - - CATSAQSYNEQFF TGTGCCACCAGTGCGCAGTCCTACAATGAGCAGTTCTTC
TRBJ2-1 TRBV11-3 - TRBD1 CASSSRDRNNEQFF TGTGCCAGCAGCTCCCGGGACAGGAACAATGAGCAGTTCTTC
TRBJ2-1 TRBV5-1 - - CASSPSGGSSYNEQFF TGCGCCAGCAGCCCCTCCGGGGGTAGCTCCTACAATGAGCAGTTCTTC
TRBJ2-3 TRBV4-1 - TRBD2 CASSPLAGGSTDTQYF TGCGCCAGCAGCCCCCTAGCGGGGGGTAGCACAGATACGCAGTATTTT
TRBJ2-1 TRBV11-2 - TRBD2 CASSLGSGGAGHEQFF TGTGCCAGCAGCTTAGGCAGCGGGGGGGCGGGACATGAGCAGTTCTTC
TRBJ2-1 TRBV18 - - CASSLGPDNEQFF TGTGCCAGCTCCCTAGGTCCGGACAATGAGCAGTTCTTC
TRBJ2-3 TRBV10-1 - TRBD1 CASSESRGPGTDTQYF TGCGCCAGCAGTGAGTCGAGGGGGCCAGGCACAGATACGCAGTATTTT
TRBJ2-5 TRBV2 - - CASRSGPTQETQYF TGTGCCAGCCGGTCAGGGCCCACTCAAGAGACCCAGTACTTC
TRBJ2-5 TRBV2 - TRBD2 CASSQVAGVKETQYF TGTGCCAGCAGTCAGGTAGCGGGGGTCAAAGAGACCCAGTACTTC
TRBJ1-6 TRBV4-1 - - CASSQEIDYYNSPLHF TGCGCCAGCAGCCAAGAAATAGACTATTATAATTCACCCCTCCACTTT
TRBJ2-2 TRBV9 - - CASSVASRNTGELFF TGTGCCAGCAGCGTAGCTTCTAGGAACACCGGGGAGCTGTTTTTT
TRBJ1-4 TRBV5-1 - - CASSPGGINEKLFF TGCGCCAGCAGCCCGGGAGGTATTAATGAAAAACTGTTTTTT
TRBJ1-4 TRBV29-1 - - CSGIGTNEKLFF TGCAGCGGAATCGGTACTAATGAAAAACTGTTTTTT
TRBJ2-3 TRBV28 - - CASSSPLTSKSTDTQYF TGTGCCAGCAGTTCCCCACTGACTAGTAAGAGCACAGATACGCAGTATTTT
TRBJ1-6 TRBV6-4 - TRBD1 CASSEGRGRHSPLHF TGTGCCAGCAGTGAGGGCAGGGGGCGCCATTCACCCCTCCACTTT
TRBJ1-5 TRBV14 - TRBD1 CASSQETGIQHF TGTGCCAGCAGCCAAGAGACAGGGATCCAGCATTTT
TRBJ2-3 TRBV9 - - CASSVDWGRGTDTQYF TGTGCCAGCAGCGTAGATTGGGGCAGGGGCACAGATACGCAGTATTTT
TRBJ2-6 TRBV6-1 - - CASSEETGLLFSGANVLTF TGTGCCAGCAGTGAAGAAACAGGGTTACTTTTTTCTGGGGCCAACGTCCTGACTTTC
TRBJ1-2 TRBV10-3 once - CATPGGGNYGYTF TGTGCCACCCCGGGGGGAGGTAACTATGGCTACACCTTC
TRBJ1-4 TRBV5-1 - - CASGLQGTNEKLFF TGCGCCAGCGGTCTACAGGGCACTAATGAAAAACTGTTTTTT